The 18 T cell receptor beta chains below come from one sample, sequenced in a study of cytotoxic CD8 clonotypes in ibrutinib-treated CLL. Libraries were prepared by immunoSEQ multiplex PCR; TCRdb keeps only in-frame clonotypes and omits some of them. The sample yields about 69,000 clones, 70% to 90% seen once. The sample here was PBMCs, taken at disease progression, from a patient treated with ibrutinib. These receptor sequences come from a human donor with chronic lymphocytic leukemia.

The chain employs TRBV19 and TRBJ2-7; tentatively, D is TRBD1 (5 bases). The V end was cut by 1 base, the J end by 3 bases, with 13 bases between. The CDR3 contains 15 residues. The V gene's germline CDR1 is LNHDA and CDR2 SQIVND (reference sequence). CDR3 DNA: TGTGCCAGTAGTATAGCCGGACAAGCCCTCTACGAGCAGTACTTC. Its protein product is CASSIAGQALYEQYF.

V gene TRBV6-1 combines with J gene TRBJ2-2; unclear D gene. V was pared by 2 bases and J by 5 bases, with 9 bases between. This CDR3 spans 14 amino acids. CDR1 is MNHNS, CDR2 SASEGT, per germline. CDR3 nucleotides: TGTGCCAGCAGTGAACTGAGTTTTACCGGGGAGCTGTTTTTT. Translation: CASSELSFTGELFF.

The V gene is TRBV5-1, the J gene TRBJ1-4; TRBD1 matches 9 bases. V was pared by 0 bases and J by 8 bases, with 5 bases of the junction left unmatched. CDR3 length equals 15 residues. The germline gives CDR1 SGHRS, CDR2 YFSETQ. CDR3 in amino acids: CASSLAATGGEKLFF. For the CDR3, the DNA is TGCGCCAGCAGCTTGGCCGCGACAGGGGGGGAAAAACTGTTTTTT.

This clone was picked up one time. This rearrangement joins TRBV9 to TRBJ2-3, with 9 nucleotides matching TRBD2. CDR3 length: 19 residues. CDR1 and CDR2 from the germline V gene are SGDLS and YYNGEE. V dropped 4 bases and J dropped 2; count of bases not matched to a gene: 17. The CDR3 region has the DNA TGTGCCAGCAGCTCGTGGACTAGCGAGTTGGTGAGTGACACAGATACGCAGTATTTT. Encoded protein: CASSSWTSELVSDTDTQYF. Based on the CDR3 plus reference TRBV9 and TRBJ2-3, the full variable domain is DSGVTQTPKHLITATGQRVTLRCSPRSGDLSVYWYQQSLDQGLQFLIQYYNGEERAKGNILERFSAQQFPDLHSELNLSSLELGDSALYFCASSSWTSELVSDTDTQYFGPGTRLTVL.

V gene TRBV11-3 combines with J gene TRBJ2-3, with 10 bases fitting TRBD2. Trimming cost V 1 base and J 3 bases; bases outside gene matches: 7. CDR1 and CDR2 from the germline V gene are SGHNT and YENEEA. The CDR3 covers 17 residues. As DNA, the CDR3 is TGTGCCAGCAGCTTAGGACGCGCTAGCGGGGGAACAGATACGCAGTATTTT. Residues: CASSLGRASGGTDTQYF.

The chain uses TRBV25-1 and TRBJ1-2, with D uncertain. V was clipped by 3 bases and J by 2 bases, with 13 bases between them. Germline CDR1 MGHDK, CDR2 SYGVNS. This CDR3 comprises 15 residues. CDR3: CASSETTIGNYGYTF. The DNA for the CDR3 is TGTGCCAGCAGTGAGACAACAATAGGGAACTATGGCTACACCTTC.

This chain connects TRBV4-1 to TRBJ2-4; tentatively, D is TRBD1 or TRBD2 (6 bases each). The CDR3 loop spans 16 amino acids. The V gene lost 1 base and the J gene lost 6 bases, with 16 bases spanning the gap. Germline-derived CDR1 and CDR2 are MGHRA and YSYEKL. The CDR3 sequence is CASSQAPRGGGNIQYF. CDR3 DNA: TGCGCCAGCAGCCAAGCCCCCCGTGGAGGGGGAAACATTCAGTACTTC.

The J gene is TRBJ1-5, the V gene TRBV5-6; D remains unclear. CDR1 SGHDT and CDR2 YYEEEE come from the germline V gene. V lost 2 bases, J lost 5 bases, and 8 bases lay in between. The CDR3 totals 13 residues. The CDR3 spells CASSFSRDQPQHF. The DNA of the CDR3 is TGTGCCAGCAGCTTTTCCCGGGATCAGCCCCAGCATTTT.

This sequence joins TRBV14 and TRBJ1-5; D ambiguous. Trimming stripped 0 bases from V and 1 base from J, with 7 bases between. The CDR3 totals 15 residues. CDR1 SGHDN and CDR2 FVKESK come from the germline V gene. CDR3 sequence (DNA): TGTGCCAGCAGCCAAGACTCAGGAAGCAATCAGCCCCAGCATTTT. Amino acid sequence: CASSQDSGSNQPQHF.

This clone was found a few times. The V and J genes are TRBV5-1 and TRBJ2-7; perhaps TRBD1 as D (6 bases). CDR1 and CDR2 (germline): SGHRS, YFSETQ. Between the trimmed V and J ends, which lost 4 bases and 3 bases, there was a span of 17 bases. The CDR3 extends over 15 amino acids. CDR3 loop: CASSQTGATLYEQYF. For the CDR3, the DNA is TGCGCCAGCAGCCAGACAGGCGCGACACTCTACGAGCAGTACTTC.

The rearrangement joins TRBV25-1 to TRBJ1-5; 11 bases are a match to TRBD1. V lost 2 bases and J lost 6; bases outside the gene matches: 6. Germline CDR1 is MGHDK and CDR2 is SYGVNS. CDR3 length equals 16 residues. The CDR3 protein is CASSEGTGGAFQPQHF. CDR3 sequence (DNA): TGTGCCAGCAGTGAAGGGACAGGGGGGGCGTTTCAGCCCCAGCATTTT.

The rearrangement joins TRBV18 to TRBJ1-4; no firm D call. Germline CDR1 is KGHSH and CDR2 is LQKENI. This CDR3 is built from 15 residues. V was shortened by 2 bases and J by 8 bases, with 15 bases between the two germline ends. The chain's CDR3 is CASSPSAGSGEKLFF. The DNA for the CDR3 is TGTGCCAGCTCACCATCCGCGGGATCCGGAGAAAAACTGTTTTTT.

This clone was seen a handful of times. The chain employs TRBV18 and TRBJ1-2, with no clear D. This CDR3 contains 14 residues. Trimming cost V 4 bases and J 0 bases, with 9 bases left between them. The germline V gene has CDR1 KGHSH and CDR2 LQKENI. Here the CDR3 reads CASSRANTNYGYTF. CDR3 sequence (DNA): TGTGCCAGCTCACGGGCAAACACTAACTATGGCTACACCTTC.

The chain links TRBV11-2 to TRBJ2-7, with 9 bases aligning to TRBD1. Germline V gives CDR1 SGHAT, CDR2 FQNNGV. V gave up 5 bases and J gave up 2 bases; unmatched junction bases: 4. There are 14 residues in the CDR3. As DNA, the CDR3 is TGTGCCAGCAGCGGACAGGGGCGTCCCTACGAGCAGTACTTC. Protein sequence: CASSGQGRPYEQYF. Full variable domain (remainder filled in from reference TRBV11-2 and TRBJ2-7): EAGVAQSPRYKIIEKRQSVAFWCNPISGHATLYWYQQILGQGPKLLIQFQNNGVVDDSQLPKDRFSAERLKGVDSTLKIQPAKLEDSAVYLCASSGQGRPYEQYFGPGTRLTVT.

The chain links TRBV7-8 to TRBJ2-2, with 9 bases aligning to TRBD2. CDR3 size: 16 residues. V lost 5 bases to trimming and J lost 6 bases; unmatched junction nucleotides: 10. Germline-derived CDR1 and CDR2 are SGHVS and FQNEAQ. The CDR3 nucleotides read TGTGCCAGCAGCCCCTCTGGCGGGGGGGCCCCCGGGGAGCTGTTTTTT. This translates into CASSPSGGGAPGELFF.

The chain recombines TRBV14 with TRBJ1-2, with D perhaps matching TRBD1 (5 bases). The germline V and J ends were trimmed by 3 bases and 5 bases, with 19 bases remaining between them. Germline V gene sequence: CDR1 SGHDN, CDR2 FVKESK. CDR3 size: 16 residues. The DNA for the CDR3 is TGTGCCAGCAGCCAGTCTTTTTGGGCAGGGCATTATGGCTACACCTTC. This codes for CASSQSFWAGHYGYTF.

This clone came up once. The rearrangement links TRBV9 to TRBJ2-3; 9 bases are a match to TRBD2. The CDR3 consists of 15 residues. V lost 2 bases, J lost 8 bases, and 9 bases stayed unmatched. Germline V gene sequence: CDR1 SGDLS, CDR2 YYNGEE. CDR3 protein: CASSVWTSEWGTQYF. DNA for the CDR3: TGTGCCAGCAGCGTTTGGACTAGCGAGTGGGGTACGCAGTATTTT.

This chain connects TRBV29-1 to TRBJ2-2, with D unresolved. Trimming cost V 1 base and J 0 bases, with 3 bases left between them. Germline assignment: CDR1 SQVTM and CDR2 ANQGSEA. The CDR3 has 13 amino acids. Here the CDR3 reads CSVEAPNTGELFF. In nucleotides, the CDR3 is TGCAGCGTTGAAGCCCCGAACACCGGGGAGCTGTTTTTT.